This record looks at one T cell receptor (beta chain) sequence and its context. This sample is part of a study of cytomegalovirus exposure and HLA in healthy donors. Primers: 60 Vbeta forward and 13 Jbeta reverse. Clones were sequenced by immunoSEQ multiplex PCR, and TCRdb holds only the in-frame ones, with some missing. Of under 300,000 clones in the sample, under 80% were seen once. This CDR3 region has 12 residues. V was clipped by 6 bases and J by 5 bases, with 10 bases between them. Germline-derived CDR1 and CDR2 are WSHSY and SAAADI. V is TRBV10-2 and J is TRBJ1-1; tentatively, D is TRBD1 (5 bases). Sequenced: PBMCs. The sequence derives from a female donor in good health and CMV-seronegative. CDR3 in DNA: TGCGCCAGCAGACAGGTCGGTACTGAAGCTTTCTTT. It encodes CASRQVGTEAFF.